The rows below give T cell receptor beta chains drawn from one sample of a study of T cells expressing NK-cell markers. After re-calling the 5' RACE reads, TCRdb lists one entry per CDR3 protein, DNA absent. This sample's table reports 350,000 to 450,000 distinct CDR3 sequences. The sample was blood T cells: a sorted CD56 or NKG2C T cell subset, CD4+ or CD8+ T cells, or bulk PBMC T cells (not recorded which). The source is a man aged 18 to 70 in good health. Both conserved end residues are part of each CDR3.

>TRBJ1-4|TRBV7-9
CASSPKGGQNNEKLFF
>TRBJ2-6|TRBV6-1
CASRVSPQSGANVLTF
>TRBJ2-1|TRBV7-9
CASSARTGQGRYNEQFF
>TRBJ1-5|TRBV6-1
CASGMGESNQPQHF
>TRBJ1-2|TRBV20-1
CSATDRVAGYTF
>TRBJ2-7|TRBV5-3
CARRQILLRPEQYF
>TRBJ1-6|TRBV20-1
CSASTGVISPLHF
>TRBJ1-4|TRBV25-1
CASREDRGHEKLFF
>TRBJ2-3|TRBV3-1
CASSQVAGGLADTQYF
>TRBJ1-2|TRBV7-9
CASSLIDSNNYGYTF
>TRBJ2-1|TRBV4-1
CASSRPGQGFEQFF
>TRBJ2-6|TRBV12-3/TRBV12-4
CASSPTGTFSSGANVLTF
>TRBJ2-7|TRBV7-9
CASSKELGQGAHEQYF
>TRBJ2-3|TRBV20-1
CSAFGLGPDTQYF
>TRBJ1-5|TRBV28
CASSSPRLQHF
>TRBJ2-3|TRBV15
CATSASRLSTDTQYF
>TRBJ2-2|TRBV7-8
CASSSTAWGELFF
>TRBJ1-1|TRBV6-1
CASSTAGGGFTEAFF
>TRBJ2-1|TRBV18
CASSPSGGRFLEQFF
>TRBJ1-4|TRBV6-5
CASSRTGEKLFF
>TRBJ1-5|TRBV6-1
CASSSGSGDNQPQHF
>TRBJ1-5|TRBV5-1
CASSLAVGELNQPQHF
>TRBJ1-6|TRBV7-9
CASSLDTGGRPLHF
>TRBJ1-2|TRBV10-3
CAITGENYGYTF
>TRBJ2-3|TRBV9
CASSVGLAISTDTQYF
>TRBJ2-3|TRBV24-1
CATSDSAGTDPPDTQYF
>TRBJ2-3|TRBV12-3/TRBV12-4
CASSAVGGAADTQYF
>TRBJ2-3|TRBV27
CASSLSTQSTDTQYF
>TRBJ1-6|TRBV2
CASSDRVGSPLHF
>TRBJ1-2|TRBV29-1
CSAGQGLTYTF
>TRBJ2-3|TRBV5-1
CATRRASPPTDTQYF
>TRBJ2-7|TRBV20-1
CSARDLRQGNEQYF
>TRBJ2-1|TRBV18
CASSPPGTLGVNEQFF
>TRBJ2-3|TRBV19
CASTERGGPTDTQYF
>TRBJ2-3|TRBV12-3/TRBV12-4
CASITGNSDTQYF
>TRBJ2-7|TRBV6-1
CASSTPQRGSYEQYF
>TRBJ2-7|TRBV6-1
CASSNQMTGTSRQYF
>TRBJ2-7|TRBV20-1
CSARPRGVIYEQYF
>TRBJ1-5|TRBV6-1
CASGGQGSNQPQHF
>TRBJ2-3|TRBV12-3/TRBV12-4
CASSRGTSTDTQYF
>TRBJ2-1|TRBV11-2
CASSSNPGLALFF
>TRBJ2-2|TRBV11-3
CASSPRGTVAGELFF
>TRBJ2-7|TRBV19
CASQGKGREQYF
>TRBJ2-2|TRBV6-1
CASKQAGGRTGELFF